One T cell receptor beta chain is described in this entry. The antigen remains undetermined. One end of the junction does not line up with germline, which may come from a read error. The same CDR3 can be traced to other DNA sequences in this sample. These data belong to a study of shared clonotypes between healthy human individuals. Points from the study as a whole: Donor clonotype sharing was expected to depend on sequencing depth.

A roughly 200 ng quantity of DNA, approximately 29,000 T cell genomes, went into the sorted-subset replicate PCRs. Some clones are missing from TCRdb's copy, which holds only in-frame ones; the method was immunoSEQ multiplex PCR. Here the sample spans under 2,500,000 clones, nearly 97% being singletons. Germline lookup yields CDR1 SSHAT and CDR2 FNYEAQ (reference sequence). The length of the CDR3 is 13 residues. This chain joins TRBV7-7 and TRBJ2-5, with a possible D match to TRBD1 (5 bases). The source material was naive CD4+ T cells sorted from blood. Subset indicated: CD45RA+ positively selected. The clonotype originates from a man between 18 and 29 years old in good health. The CDR3 spells CASSLDRQETQYF. The CDR3 DNA sequence: TGTGCTAGCAGCCTTGACAGACAAGAGACCCAGTACTTC. The whole variable domain, remainder taken from reference TRBV7-7 and TRBJ2-5, is GAGVSQSPRYKVTKRGQDVTLRCDPISSHATLYWYQQALGQGPEFLTYFNYEAQPDKSGLPSDRFSAERPEGSISTLTIQRTEQRDSAMYRCASSLDRQETQYFGPGTRLLVL.